This T cell receptor beta chain was identified in a study of T-cell memory formation after mild COVID-19. The overall study: The two donors had largely donor-specific TCR clusters.

Points on this clonotype: What it binds is not known.

TCRdb called the 5' RACE reads again in MiXCR, with one record for every CDR3 protein. The profile shows around 500,000 distinct CDR3 sequences, roughly 18% of them singletons. Findings and caveats of the study: Later expanders leaned CD4+, whereas clones that contracted between day 15 and 85 were balanced CD4/CD8. Specificity for SARS-CoV-2 was not confirmed among the second-wave clones peaking on day 37. CD4+ contracting clones were mainly CM and EM; CD8+ ones, EMRA.

Germline-derived CDR1 and CDR2 are LGHDT and YNNKEL (reference sequence). There are 17 residues in the CDR3. Trimming took 4 bases from V and 7 from J, leaving 23 bases between them. The TCR comes from an adult woman who had mild COVID-19 (a few samples of this study predate the infection). Cell type and time point are not known. Sequencing was performed on PBMCs or a T cell subset sorted from them (not recorded which). The chain links TRBV3-1 to TRBJ2-1, with D perhaps TRBD1 or TRBD2 (6 bases each). The CDR3 here is CASSPLPERGVRNEQFF. The CDR3, as DNA: TGTGCCAGCAGCCCCCTCCCCGAGAGGGGGGTACGGAATGAGCAGTTCTTC.